The sequence of this T cell receptor beta chain was determined in a study of shared T cell receptors in the human thymus. The CDR3 covers 13 residues. J lost 7 bases, V lost 3 bases, and 5 bases had no gene match. CDR1 and CDR2 from the germline V gene are SGHAT and FQNNGV. Produced via immunoSEQ multiplex PCR; TCRdb's table is partial and in-frame only. The table shows about 610,000 clones, with approximately 90% occurring only once. These same records also appear under a second study, on human thymus T cells. Turning to that study: Each of the donors was a healthy Finnish infant who was undergoing open corrective cardiac surgery for congenital heart defects. Thymus was obtained from resections taken during corrective heart surgery. Thymic and blood repertoires seemed to show skewed V and J gene use. A high degree of thymic repertoire overlap among unrelated individuals was reported in related research.

Material: thymocytes. The chain recombines TRBV11-2 with TRBJ1-2, with TRBD1 matching 7 bases. This clonotype was sampled from a boy under two years old with a congenital heart defect. The CDR3 region has the DNA TGTGCCAGCAGCTTTATAGGGGGCCCTGGCTACACCTTC. This encodes CASSFIGGPGYTF.